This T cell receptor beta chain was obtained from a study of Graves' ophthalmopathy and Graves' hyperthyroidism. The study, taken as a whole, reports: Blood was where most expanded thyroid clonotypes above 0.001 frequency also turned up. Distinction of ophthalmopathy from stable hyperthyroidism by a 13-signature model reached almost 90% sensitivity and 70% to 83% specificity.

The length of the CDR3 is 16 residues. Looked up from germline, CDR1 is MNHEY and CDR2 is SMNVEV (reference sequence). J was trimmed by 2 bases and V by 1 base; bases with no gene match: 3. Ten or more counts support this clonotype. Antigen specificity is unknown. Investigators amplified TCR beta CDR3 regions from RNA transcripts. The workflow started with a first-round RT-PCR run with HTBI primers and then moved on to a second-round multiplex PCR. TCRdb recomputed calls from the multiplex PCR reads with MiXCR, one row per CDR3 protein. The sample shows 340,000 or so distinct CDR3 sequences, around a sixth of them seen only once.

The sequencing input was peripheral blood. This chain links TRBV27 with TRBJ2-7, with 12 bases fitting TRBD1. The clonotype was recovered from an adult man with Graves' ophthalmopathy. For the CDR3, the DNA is TGTGCCAGCAGTTTATTTGGGGACAGGGGGCCCTACGAGCAGTACTTC. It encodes CASSLFGDRGPYEQYF.